The clone carrying this T cell receptor beta chain has a handful of counts. The antigen remains unidentified. The authors made TCR beta libraries by quantitative 5'-RACE with molecular barcodes. TCRdb reprocessed the 5' RACE reads with MiXCR, giving one entry per CDR3 protein. The table records roughly 180,000 distinct CDR3 sequences, approximately 13% of them present only once. The sample belongs to a study of CD8 T cells in ankylosing spondylitis. Study observations and caveats: Within peripheral blood, clones linked to disease were CD8+ and relatively rare. Disease-linked clones were reportedly significantly enriched in matched ankylosing spondylitis synovial fluid. There was a TCR beta motif, made of several highly homologous variants, that appeared characteristic of ankylosing spondylitis blood.

Sequenced input: blood, either unsorted or a sorted T cell fraction (not recorded which). The TCR sequence derives from a female donor with ankylosing spondylitis or in good health (not recorded which).

For the CDR3, the DNA is TGTGCCAGCAGCTTACTGAGGGAGGGCGGGCAGTACTTC. This encodes CASSLLREGGQYF. The chain recombines TRBV7-2 with TRBJ2-7, with 7 bases aligning to TRBD2. This CDR3 region has 13 residues. Trimming removed 2 bases from V and 9 bases from J; junction bases left unmatched: 7. Germline V lookup: CDR1 SGHTA, CDR2 FQGNSA.